A single sample is the source of the 27 T cell receptor beta chains below, sequenced in a study of monozygotic twins with inflammatory bowel disease. TCRdb re-called the 5' RACE reads and gives one entry per CDR3 protein, without DNA. Its table lists fewer than 400,000 distinct CDR3 sequences. The sample comprised blood. These receptors were collected from a human donor with ulcerative colitis or Crohn's disease, or a healthy co-twin of an affected twin (not recorded which).

The chain is built from TRBV28 and TRBJ2-1; without DNA, the TCRdb call of TRBD1 cannot be checked. This CDR3 spans 14 amino acids. Per the germline V gene, CDR1 is MDHEN and CDR2 is SYDVKM. CDR3 region: CASTGGRDYNEQFF. The variable domain in full, completed from reference TRBV28 and TRBJ2-1, reads DVKVTQSSRYLVKRTGEKVFLECVQDMDHENMFWYRQDPGLGLRLIYFSYDVKMKEKGDIPEGYSVSREKKERFSLILESASTNQTSMYLCASTGGRDYNEQFFGPGTRLTVL.

CDR3 sequence: CASSITTGANVLTF. The rearrangement uses TRBV6-2 or TRBV6-3 and TRBJ2-6. The CDR3 is made up of 14 amino acids. Germline V gene sequence: CDR1 MNHEY, CDR2 SVGEGT.

The chain joins TRBV12-3 or TRBV12-4 to TRBJ2-2; no DNA is available, so the TRBD1 call from TCRdb remains unchecked. This CDR3 is built from 15 residues. The CDR3: CASRTGTKNTGELFF.

The chain has TRBV5-5 and TRBJ2-1; TCRdb designates TRBD2, a call that cannot be tested without DNA. Germline CDR1 reads SGHKS; CDR2 reads YYEKEE (reference sequence). The CDR3 has 17 amino acids. The CDR3 is CASSLRTSGGAYNEQFF.

The chain joins TRBV5-4 to TRBJ2-3; there is no DNA to check the TCRdb D call of TRBD2. This CDR3 comprises 16 residues. In germline, CDR1 is SGHNT, CDR2 YYREEE (reference sequence). CDR3: CASSFGSGAFFDTQYF.

The chain uses TRBV7-2 and TRBJ1-6. The CDR3 length is 14 residues. Germline V gene data show CDR1 as SGHTA and CDR2 as FQGNSA. The CDR3 protein is CASSHTVNNSPLHF. The variable domain in full, with the rest retrieved from reference TRBV7-2 and TRBJ1-6, is GAGVSQSPSNKVTEKGKDVELRCDPISGHTALYWYRQSLGQGLEFLIYFQGNSAPDKSGLPSDRFSAERTGGSVSTLTIQRTQQEDSAVYLCASSHTVNNSPLHFGNGTRLTVT.

The chain is built from TRBV6-5 and TRBJ2-3. The CDR3 spans 13 residues. Germline V CDR1 and CDR2: MNHEY, SVGAGI. CDR3: CASSYAWADTQYF.

The rearrangement uses TRBV20-1 and TRBJ2-6; TCRdb indicates TRBD1, and absent DNA this call remains unverified. This CDR3 has 13 amino acids. Germline CDR1 and CDR2: DFQATT and SNEGSKA (reference sequence). CDR3 amino acids: CSAIRGWANVLTF.

The CDR3 reads CASSLGQGARGYTF. V is TRBV28 and J is TRBJ1-2; TCRdb names TRBD1, which stays unverified in the absence of DNA. There are 14 residues in the CDR3. Germline V lookup: CDR1 MDHEN, CDR2 SYDVKM.

The chain is built from TRBV7-2 and TRBJ2-2; the D call from TCRdb, TRBD2, cannot be confirmed without DNA. From germline, CDR1 is SGHTA and CDR2 FQGNSA. This CDR3 has 13 amino acids. CDR3 amino acids: CASIMSSPGELFF. The complete variable domain, with remaining parts taken from reference TRBV7-2 and TRBJ2-2, reads GAGVSQSPSNKVTEKGKDVELRCDPISGHTALYWYRQSLGQGLEFLIYFQGNSAPDKSGLPSDRFSAERTGGSVSTLTIQRTQQEDSAVYLCASIMSSPGELFFGEGSRLTVL.

The CDR3 sequence: CASSLPGLVTGELFF. The genes are TRBV7-9 and TRBJ2-2; with no DNA, the TCRdb D assignment of TRBD2 cannot be verified. The length of the CDR3 is 15 residues. Per germline, CDR1 SEHNR and CDR2 FQNEAQ (reference sequence).

The genes are TRBV12-3 or TRBV12-4 and TRBJ2-1; absent DNA, TCRdb's TRBD1 call cannot be checked. CDR3 length: 16 amino acids. CDR3 sequence reads: CASSDGQGIAYNEQFF.

The chain joins TRBV4-3 to TRBJ2-1; TCRdb picks TRBD1, but there is no DNA to check that call. This CDR3 has 15 amino acids. Per the germline V gene, CDR1 is LGHNA and CDR2 is YSLEER. The CDR3 is CASSQGMGTGDKQFF.

The chain couples TRBV20-1 to TRBJ2-3; TCRdb's D gene call, TRBD1, goes unchecked for lack of DNA. This CDR3 spans 15 amino acids. Germline loops: CDR1 DFQATT, CDR2 SNEGSKA (reference sequence). This chain's CDR3 is CSARGWGRSTDTQYF.

J is TRBJ1-1 and V is TRBV5-1; as DNA is missing, the TRBD1 call by TCRdb cannot be tested. Germline CDR1 SGHRS, CDR2 YFSETQ. The CDR3 loop spans 14 amino acids. CDR3 protein: CASSLFGGATEAFF.

The chain is built from TRBV10-2 and TRBJ1-6; absent DNA, TCRdb's TRBD1 call cannot be checked. This CDR3 is 15 amino acids long. Germline CDR1 WSHSY, CDR2 SAAADI. This CDR3 is CASRRTVAPDSPLHF.

The rearrangement links TRBV7-9 to TRBJ1-5. The germline gives CDR1 SEHNR, CDR2 FQNEAQ (reference sequence). CDR3 length equals 15 residues. The CDR3 here is CASSQGSTRNQPQHF.

This chain links TRBV29-1 with TRBJ2-3. This CDR3 comprises 12 residues. The germline V gene encodes CDR1 SQVTM and CDR2 ANQGSEA. The CDR3 spells CSVLEGTDTQYF.

The rearrangement uses TRBV28 and TRBJ1-2; TCRdb designates TRBD1, a call that cannot be tested without DNA. Germline assignment: CDR1 MDHEN and CDR2 SYDVKM. The CDR3 has 14 amino acids. The CDR3 spells CASSYRTGVQGYTF.

CDR3: CASSLGRNMNTGELFF. The chain recombines TRBV5-1 with TRBJ2-2. CDR1 is SGHRS and CDR2 is YFSETQ in the germline V gene. The CDR3 is made up of 16 amino acids.

The chain employs TRBV6-2 or TRBV6-3 and TRBJ2-7; TCRdb lists TRBD1, though no DNA is available to test this call. Germline assignment: CDR1 MNHEY and CDR2 SVGEGT. The length of the CDR3 is 15 residues. The CDR3 spells CASSYRQGRSYEQYF.

The genes are TRBV6-5 and TRBJ1-2; TCRdb's D call, TRBD1, is unchecked because there is no DNA. The CDR3 has 18 residues. Germline assignment: CDR1 MNHEY and CDR2 SVGAGI. The CDR3 sequence: CASSYSLGQGGPWYGYTF.

The chain has TRBV5-1 and TRBJ2-7; TCRdb designates TRBD2, a call that cannot be tested without DNA. Germline-derived CDR1 and CDR2 are SGHRS and YFSETQ. CDR3 length: 16 amino acids. The CDR3 sequence: CASSPGTSGNLYEQYF.

V usage is TRBV9 and J usage is TRBJ2-1; no DNA is available, so the TRBD2 call from TCRdb remains unchecked. Germline CDR1 and CDR2: SGDLS and YYNGEE. CDR3 size: 16 residues. The CDR3: CASSGPLAGGLNEQFF.

The V gene is TRBV20-1, the J gene TRBJ2-5. The length of the CDR3 is 12 residues. Germline CDR1 and CDR2: DFQATT and SNEGSKA (reference sequence). The CDR3 sequence: CSRSRPEGTQYF.

The chain couples TRBV5-1 to TRBJ2-3; TCRdb's D gene call, TRBD2, goes unchecked for lack of DNA. Germline V CDR1 and CDR2: SGHRS, YFSETQ. CDR3 length: 18 amino acids. This CDR3 reads CASSLVSSGGPRKDTQYF.

The rearrangement joins TRBV19 to TRBJ2-2; TCRdb calls TRBD2, which cannot be checked without DNA. CDR3 length: 13 residues. Per germline, CDR1 LNHDA and CDR2 SQIVND (reference sequence). CDR3 protein: CAIQTTNTGELFF.